This entry features one T cell receptor (beta chain) sequence. Its specificity is not known. The data derive from a study of cytomegalovirus exposure and HLA in healthy donors. Study-wide results and limits: Usually a TCR sequence was rare, but some public TCRs were found in many donors.

In germline, CDR1 is LNHDA, CDR2 SQIVND (reference sequence). The length of the CDR3 is 14 residues. V was clipped by 8 bases and J by 4 bases; unmatched bases: 9. The PCR employed 60 Vbeta primers together with 13 Jbeta primers. Only in-frame clones appear in the TCRdb table, and some are missing; sequencing was by immunoSEQ multiplex PCR. The table includes 100,000 to 150,000 clones, roughly 74% detected once. V and J are TRBV19 and TRBJ2-5; TRBD1 matches 8 bases. The clonotype originates from a woman aged 45-60 years in good health and CMV-seropositive. Sequenced sample: PBMCs. CDR3 residues: CASSTGGFVETQYF. CDR3 DNA: TGTGCCAGTTCTACAGGGGGATTCGTAGAGACCCAGTACTTC.